Following are 18 T cell receptor beta chains from one sample sequenced in a study of tumor-infiltrating lymphocytes in primary liver carcinoma. The investigators made TCR beta cDNA from roughly 0.55 ug total RNA, using a constant-region primer. Three nested multiplex PCR rounds, a slightly modified ARM-PCR, produced the libraries for TCR beta. In the first two PCR rounds, TRBV1-TRBV30 forward primers were paired with a C-beta reverse primer, and each round lasted 10 cycles. MiXCR, run by TCRdb on the multiplex PCR reads, gives a single entry per CDR3 protein. The repertoire includes some 20,000 distinct CDR3 sequences, 65% to 85% of them detected once, and about 43% sits in the top ten. Extraction of RNA together with DNA used about 17-31 mg of unsorted bulk tissue. Sequenced sample: liver tumor tissue from sampling region 4. The subset: tumor region T4, right-lateral pole. The receptors shown here come from a woman aged 25 to 39 with primary liver carcinoma and hepatitis B virus infection.

This clonotype was recorded once. Germline and junction disagree at one end, which may indicate a read error. Written as DNA, the CDR3 is TGCAGCATTGAACTCCGGGACAGGGGAGTCGCAGATACGCAGTATTTT. It is translated as CSIELRDRGVADTQYF. The chain uses TRBV29-1 and TRBJ2-3, with 10 nucleotides matching TRBD1. CDR3 length equals 16 residues. The V gene's germline CDR1 is SQVTM and CDR2 ANQGSEA.

This clonotype showed up many times. The J gene is TRBJ2-7, the V gene TRBV11-1, with D perhaps given as TRBD1 or TRBD2 (5 bases each). This CDR3 has 15 residues. Germline V CDR1 and CDR2: SGHAT, FQDESV (reference sequence). Trimming took 11 bases from V and 3 from J, leaving 23 bases between them. CDR3 coding DNA: TGTGCCGACAGCCCCCGGGACGCCCGTTTCTACGAGCAGTACTTC. Its translation is CADSPRDARFYEQYF. Supplemented by reference TRBV11-1 and TRBJ2-7, the full variable domain reads EAEVAQSPRYKITEKSQAVAFWCDPISGHATLYWYRQILGQGPELLVQFQDESVVDDSQLPKDRFSAERLKGVDSTLKIQPAELGDSAMYLCADSPRDARFYEQYFGPGTRLTVT.

Notes on this clonotype: The CDR3 does not close with the conserved phenylalanine or tryptophan, likely indicating a read error. The J gene is TRBJ2-2, the V gene TRBV6-5; a weak D match, TRBD1 (6 bases). Trimming took 8 bases from V and 6 from J, leaving 19 bases between them. The germline CDR1 and CDR2 sequences are MNHEY and SVGAGI. This CDR3 has 15 amino acids. Written as DNA, the CDR3 is TGTGCCAGCCGTCCGCGGACAGAGTTCGCCGGGGAGCTGTTTTCT. Residues: CASRPRTEFAGELFS.

This chain uses TRBV7-8 with TRBJ1-5; TRBD1 matches 9 bases. Germline V gene sequence: CDR1 SGHVS, CDR2 FQNEAQ. This CDR3 is 15 amino acids long. The ends lost 2 bases at V and 11 bases at J; junction bases unmatched: 10. In nucleotides, the CDR3 is TGTGCCAGCAGCTTACGTGAAACAGGGGGCAAGTCCCAGCATTTT. Translated, it gives CASSLRETGGKSQHF.

To note about this clonotype: This CDR3 is missing its conserved last phenylalanine or tryptophan, likely due to a read error. The V and J genes are TRBV7-8 and TRBJ1-5, with D possibly TRBD1 on 6 matching bases. The CDR3 totals 14 residues. Germline values: CDR1 SGHVS, CDR2 FQNEAQ. The CDR3 loop is CANSPFLGGPPQHI. In DNA, the CDR3 is TGTGCCAACAGCCCCTTCCTTGGGGGCCCGCCCCAGCATATT.

This clonotype appeared a few times. One junction end does not reproduce the germline sequence, and a read error may be involved. V and J are TRBV11-2 and TRBJ2-4; D is possibly TRBD2 (7 bases). Germline CDR1 reads SGHAT; CDR2 reads FQNNGV. The CDR3 runs 21 residues. The CDR3 bases are TGTGCCAGCAGCCATGCCGGGACATTTACCGGGACTTGCGGGGGACAAAACGTTCAGTACTTC. Amino acid sequence: CASSHAGTFTGTCGGQNVQYF.

About this clonotype: Since no conserved phenylalanine or tryptophan closes the CDR3, a read error is the likely cause. The chain joins TRBV6-6 to TRBJ1-5; TRBD1 agrees at 7 bases. Germline CDR1 and CDR2: MNHNY and SVGAGI (reference sequence). The CDR3 is 15 amino acids. The CDR3: CDSSYGTVGNQPQHY. The DNA for the CDR3 is TGTGACAGCAGTTACGGGACAGTGGGCAATCAGCCCCAGCATTAT.

With regard to this clonotype: The final CDR3 position lacks the conserved phenylalanine or tryptophan, pointing to a likely read error. This chain links TRBV10-3 with TRBJ2-1; D tentatively fits TRBD1 or TRBD2 (5 bases each). The CDR3 runs to 14 residues. V dropped 5 bases and J dropped 12 bases, with 20 bases sitting between them. CDR1 ENHRY and CDR2 SYGVKD come from the germline V gene. This chain's CDR3 is CAISPRATRDGQFS. The CDR3 DNA reads as TGTGCCATCAGTCCCAGGGCGACCCGGGATGGGCAGTTCTCC.

Ten or more counts support this clonotype. This sequence joins TRBV10-3 and TRBJ2-7, with TRBD1 matching 9 bases. The CDR3 covers 16 residues. J lost 2 bases, V lost 1 base, and 6 bases had no gene match. Per germline, CDR1 ENHRY and CDR2 SYGVKD. Written as DNA, the CDR3 is TGTGCCATCAGTGAGTGGACAGGGGACATGACCTACGAGCAGTACTTC. Translated, it gives CAISEWTGDMTYEQYF.

CDR3 bases: TGCGCCAGCAGCCAAGATTGGGACTACGCCCACAATGAGATGTTCTTC. Encoded protein: CASSQDWDYAHNEMFF. This chain connects TRBV4-3 to TRBJ2-1; 7 nucleotides match TRBD2. V lost 0 bases, J lost 15 bases, and 17 bases stayed unmatched. Germline values: CDR1 LGHNA, CDR2 YSLEER. The length of the CDR3 is 16 residues.

Only one count was recorded for this clonotype. Germline and junction disagree at one end, which may indicate a read error. V is TRBV12-3 or TRBV12-4 and J is TRBJ1-5; the D is unclear. The CDR3 is made up of 13 amino acids. The CDR3 is CASGLTGIRPPHF. Written as DNA, the CDR3 is TGTGCTAGCGGTTTAACGGGGATACGGCCCCCGCATTTT.

Worth noting for this clonotype: One end of the junction varies from germline; a read error may be responsible. The chain couples TRBV11-3 to TRBJ2-1; 13 nucleotides match TRBD2. Germline CDR1 and CDR2: SGHNT and YENEEA. The CDR3 is 15 residues long. CDR3 bases: TGTGCCAGAAGCCGACTAGCGGGGGGCGGGTATGAGCAGTCCTTC. Protein: CARSRLAGGGYEQSF.

In the case of this clonotype: Compared with germline, one end of the junction differs, possibly owing to a read error. V is TRBV4-1 and J is TRBJ2-4, with no clear D. In germline, CDR1 is MGHRA, CDR2 YSYEKL. The CDR3 runs 15 residues. The CDR3 bases are TGCGCCAGCAGTCAAGATCGGCTACCCCGAAACATTGAATACTTC. It is translated as CASSQDRLPRNIEYF.

Comment on this clonotype: The junction differs from germline at one of its ends, possibly a read error. This chain links TRBV5-8 with TRBJ1-1; a weak D match, TRBD1 (5 bases). The CDR3 loop spans 14 amino acids. Germline CDR1 is SGHTS and CDR2 is YDEGEE. The CDR3 reads CASGGGGRHTEAYF. The CDR3 bases are TGTGCCAGCGGGGGAGGAGGTCGCCACACTGAAGCTTACTTT.

This chain uses TRBV11-2 with TRBJ2-2; TRBD1 matches at 9 bases. Trimming removed 7 bases from V and 3 bases from J; junction bases left unmatched: 9. The germline V gene has CDR1 SGHAT and CDR2 FQNNGV. The CDR3 consists of 16 residues. CDR3 sequence reads: CASKSQGAPYTGELFF. DNA of the CDR3: TGTGCCAGCAAGTCACAGGGGGCTCCATACACCGGGGAGCTGTTTTTT.

This clonotype was observed a handful of times. A read error is possible here, since a much larger clone lies one base away. The chain couples TRBV29-1 to TRBJ2-5; D is possibly TRBD2 (6 bases). This CDR3 spans 13 amino acids. Germline V CDR1 and CDR2: SQVTM, ANQGSEA. The CDR3 loop is CSVEIGGAEIQYF. In DNA form, the CDR3 reads TGCAGCGTTGAAATCGGGGGAGCAGAGATCCAGTACTTC.

Remarks on this clonotype: Lacking the conserved final phenylalanine or tryptophan, this CDR3 likely reflects a read error. V usage is TRBV5-5 and J usage is TRBJ1-6; no clear D. The CDR3 contains 14 residues. Germline V CDR1 and CDR2: SGHKS, YYEKEE (reference sequence). The CDR3 sequence: CASSLDVSNSPLHY. CDR3 nucleotides: TGTGCCAGTAGCTTGGACGTCAGCAATTCACCCCTCCACTAT.

J is TRBJ2-1 and V is TRBV29-1; perhaps TRBD1 as D (6 bases). Germline V gene data show CDR1 as SQVTM and CDR2 as ANQGSEA. CDR3 length: 14 residues. Written as DNA, the CDR3 is TGCGGCGCCACGACAGGAGTAAGTTCCAGTGAGCAGTTCTTC. Residues: CGATTGVSSSEQFF.